What follows are 3 T cell receptor beta chains derived from one specimen sequenced in a study of metastatic and nonmetastatic thyroid tumors. TCRdb re-analyzed the PCR reads using MiXCR. The sample holds 64,000 or so clones; around 15% are singletons and the top ten take less than 9.5%. Treatment of any kind had been given to no patient before thyroid surgery. Sequencing was carried out using blood. These receptor sequences come from a male donor with papillary thyroid cancer or a benign thyroid nodule (not recorded which). Some clones in this sample may be carry-over from other donors' samples.

A note on this clone: The junction and the germline gene differ at one end; a read error may be behind it. The chain joins TRBV5-1 to TRBJ1-2; weak D call: TRBD1 (5 bases). The CDR3 extends over 12 amino acids. Germline V CDR1 and CDR2: SGHRS, YFSETQ. Here the CDR3 DNA reads TGCTCCAGCAGTTTTGACAGCTATGTCTACACCTTC. Translation: CSSSFDSYVYTF.

This clone was recorded at least ten times. J is TRBJ2-2 and V is TRBV20-1; 9 nucleotides line up with TRBD2. The CDR3 loop spans 15 amino acids. V lost 5 bases and J lost 4; bases outside the gene matches: 8. Germline V gene lookup returns CDR1 DFQATT and CDR2 SNEGSKA (reference sequence). The CDR3 DNA reads as TGCAGTGCTGGGCCGGGACTAGCTGGCACCGGGGAGCTGTTTTTT. Translating gives CSAGPGLAGTGELFF.

The sample holds many counts of this clone. The chain recombines TRBV20-1 with TRBJ1-5; 7 bases align to TRBD1. CDR3 length: 17 residues. V trimming: 0 bases; J trimming: 0 bases; junction bases outside the gene matches: 8. Germline lookup yields CDR1 DFQATT and CDR2 SNEGSKA (reference sequence). Here the CDR3 reads CSAREVAGGYSNQPQHF. Here the CDR3 DNA reads TGCAGTGCTAGAGAGGTGGCAGGGGGGTATAGCAATCAGCCCCAGCATTTT.